This entry lists 20 T cell receptor beta chains sequenced from one sample in a study of blood T cell repertoires in COVID-19 (dated by TCRdb to 2020 to 2022). The library was made by the immunoSEQ multiplex PCR assay. TCRdb's version of the immuneACCESS table is confined to in-frame rearrangements and falls short of the full clone set. An unresolved V gene accounts for under half of the shortfall where checked; the remainder is of unknown origin. This sample has about 100,000 clones in its table, and approximately 84% of those were observed once. The ten largest clones capture roughly 17% of the sample. The material sequenced was peripheral blood. These receptors all stem from a woman aged 60 to 75 with acute or convalescent COVID-19.

This chain links TRBV12-5 with TRBJ2-2; TRBD1 aligns across 7 bases. Trimming took 6 bases from V and 3 from J; bases not matched to a gene: 16. Per the germline V gene, CDR1 is LGHNT and CDR2 is FRNRAP. The CDR3 is 18 amino acids. CDR3 in amino acids: CASGTTRDGQGDTGELFF. In DNA form, the CDR3 reads TGTGCTAGTGGCACCACTCGAGATGGGCAGGGGGACACCGGGGAGCTGTTTTTT.

The rearrangement joins TRBV5-6 to TRBJ2-1; 7 bases agree with TRBD1. V was pared by 2 bases and J by 4 bases, with 9 bases of the junction left unmatched. CDR3 size: 16 residues. Germline values: CDR1 SGHDT, CDR2 YYEEEE. This chain's CDR3 is CASSLTGTERYNEQFF. DNA for the CDR3: TGTGCCAGCAGCTTAACCGGGACAGAGCGATACAATGAGCAGTTCTTC.

The chain combines TRBV10-3 with TRBJ1-1, with D unclear. Trimming removed 2 bases at V and 0 bases at J, with 7 bases between. This CDR3 spans 14 amino acids. The V gene's germline CDR1 is ENHRY and CDR2 SYGVKD. The CDR3 spells CAISELQMNTEAFF. The CDR3 nucleotides read TGTGCCATCAGTGAGCTTCAGATGAACACTGAAGCTTTCTTT.

V gene TRBV7-2 combines with J gene TRBJ2-3, with 7 bases lining up with TRBD1. The CDR3 sequence is 14 residues long. Germline V gives CDR1 SGHTA, CDR2 FQGNSA. V was pared by 3 bases and J by 6 bases, with 6 bases of the junction left unmatched. The CDR3 DNA sequence: TGTGCCAGCAGCTTCCAAACAGGGGCCGATACGCAGTATTTT. It codes for CASSFQTGADTQYF.

CDR3 sequence: CASSVGTSGGALYF. The CDR3, as DNA: TGTGCCAGCAGCGTAGGTACTAGCGGGGGGGCCCTGTACTTC. The rearrangement uses TRBV9 and TRBJ2-5; 13 nucleotides align to TRBD2. Trimming took 0 bases from V and 13 from J; bases not matched to a gene: 6. CDR3 length equals 14 residues. Germline CDR1 and CDR2: SGDLS and YYNGEE.

The rearrangement links TRBV7-2 to TRBJ1-6; maybe TRBD1 (5 bases). Germline CDR1 reads SGHTA; CDR2 reads FQGNSA. The V and J ends lost 5 bases and 9 bases respectively, with 17 bases between them. This CDR3 has 15 amino acids. The CDR3 here is CASSPFGGNSSPLHF. The CDR3 coding sequence is TGTGCCAGCAGCCCCTTTGGGGGGAATAGTTCACCCCTCCACTTT.

V is TRBV11-3 and J is TRBJ2-4; D is unresolved. Trimming cost V 5 bases and J 7 bases, with 21 bases left between them. The CDR3 contains 16 residues. Germline values: CDR1 SGHNT, CDR2 YENEEA. The CDR3: CASSTTILVGSNIQYF. DNA for the CDR3: TGTGCCAGCAGCACCACGATCCTAGTAGGATCCAACATTCAGTACTTC.

The chain joins TRBV4-1 to TRBJ1-3, with a tentative D call TRBD1 (6 bases). The CDR3 contains 19 residues. Trimming stripped 4 bases from V and 0 bases from J, with 22 bases between. Germline V gene lookup returns CDR1 MGHRA and CDR2 YSYEKL. Here the CDR3 reads CASSPTPRTVARSGNTIYF. CDR3 nucleotide sequence: TGCGCCAGCAGCCCTACCCCCAGGACAGTTGCCCGCTCTGGAAACACCATATATTTT.

The chain couples TRBV6-6 to TRBJ1-1; the match to TRBD1 covers 7 bases. Unmatched junction bases numbered 8, after V lost 5 bases and J lost 5 bases. CDR1 is MNHNY, CDR2 SVGAGI, per germline (reference sequence). This CDR3 region has 14 residues. As DNA, the CDR3 is TGTGCCAGCAGTCCAAAGACAGGGCTTACTGAAGCTTTCTTT. It yields the protein CASSPKTGLTEAFF.

The chain links TRBV20-1 to TRBJ1-6; D unclear. The CDR3 spans 15 residues. V was pared by 4 bases and J by 6 bases, with 16 bases between. Germline V gene data show CDR1 as DFQATT and CDR2 as SNEGSKA (reference sequence). CDR3 sequence reads: CSAIEGGLVNSPLHF. The CDR3, as DNA: TGCAGTGCTATTGAGGGAGGTTTAGTTAATTCACCCCTCCACTTT.

The chain employs TRBV7-9 and TRBJ1-1; TRBD1 matches 8 bases. The CDR3 loop spans 14 amino acids. CDR1 and CDR2 (germline): SEHNR, FQNEAQ (reference sequence). J gave up 4 bases and V 5 bases, and 6 bases lay outside the gene matches. The CDR3 bases are TGTGCCAGCAGCCGCGGACAGGGAGGCACTGAAGCTTTCTTT. The encoded protein is CASSRGQGGTEAFF.

The gene calls are TRBV30 and TRBJ1-6, with 7 bases that match TRBD1. Germline V gene sequence: CDR1 GTSNPN, CDR2 SVGIG (reference sequence). CDR3 length: 12 amino acids. V was clipped by 5 bases and J by 6 bases; unmatched bases: 1. The CDR3 sequence: CAWGQVNSPLHF. CDR3 bases: TGTGCCTGGGGACAGGTTAATTCACCCCTCCACTTT.

J is TRBJ2-1 and V is TRBV2; 16 bases map to TRBD2. Trimming took 6 bases from V and 6 from J; bases not matched to a gene: 5. The CDR3 covers 16 residues. Germline CDR1 is SNHLY and CDR2 is FYNNEI. This CDR3 is CASRLGLAGGINEQFF. The CDR3 coding sequence is TGTGCCAGCAGGCTGGGACTAGCGGGGGGGATCAATGAGCAGTTCTTC. Filled out from reference TRBV2 and TRBJ2-1, the complete variable domain reads EPEVTQTPSHQVTQMGQEVILRCVPISNHLYFYWYRQILGQKVEFLVSFYNNEISEKSEIFDDQFSVERPDGSNFTLKIRSTKLEDSAMYFCASRLGLAGGINEQFFGPGTRLTVL.

The rearrangement joins TRBV5-1 to TRBJ2-5; a weak D match, TRBD1 (5 bases). Germline loops: CDR1 SGHRS, CDR2 YFSETQ. The CDR3 is 15 amino acids. Trimming removed 0 bases from V and 0 bases from J, with 9 bases in between. As DNA, the CDR3 is TGCGCCAGCAGCTTGGAACCAGGGTACCAAGAGACCCAGTACTTC. The encoded protein is CASSLEPGYQETQYF.

A few counts support this clone. V is TRBV5-1 and J is TRBJ2-6; D remains unclear. This CDR3 spans 15 amino acids. The V end was cut by 4 bases, the J end by 3 bases, with 11 bases between. The germline gives CDR1 SGHRS, CDR2 YFSETQ. The CDR3 nucleotides are TGCGCCAGCAGCCCCTCTGGGCGTGGGGCCAACGTCCTGACTTTC. Protein product: CASSPSGRGANVLTF.

The CDR3 nucleotides read TGTGCCAGCAGTAAGACTAGCGGGGGGGCCGGAGAGACCCAGTACTTC. It translates to CASSKTSGGAGETQYF. The chain couples TRBV6-6 to TRBJ2-5; 14 bases line up with TRBD2. Germline CDR1 MNHNY, CDR2 SVGAGI (reference sequence). This CDR3 region has 16 residues. V was pared by 5 bases and J by 4 bases, with 6 bases of the junction left unmatched.

Only one count was recorded for this clone. This chain uses TRBV27 with TRBJ1-2; no clear D gene. Deletions cut 6 bases from V and 5 bases from J, with 10 bases between. From germline, CDR1 is MNHEY and CDR2 SMNVEV (reference sequence). The CDR3 runs 12 residues. This CDR3 reads CASREGTYGYTF. As DNA, the CDR3 is TGTGCCAGCAGGGAGGGTACTTATGGCTACACCTTC.

The chain is built from TRBV5-1 and TRBJ2-7, with 8 bases that match TRBD1. J lost 5 bases, V lost 4 bases, and 8 bases had no gene match. The CDR3 length is 14 residues. Germline V lookup: CDR1 SGHRS, CDR2 YFSETQ. Here the CDR3 reads CASSHGQGVHEQYF. The DNA of the CDR3 is TGCGCCAGCAGCCACGGACAGGGAGTTCACGAGCAGTACTTC.

This clone has only one observation. CDR3 DNA: TGTGCCAGCAGTTCCTGGACAGGCCTCATGAACACTGAAGCTTTCTTT. Residues: CASSSWTGLMNTEAFF. The J gene is TRBJ1-1, the V gene TRBV27; 7 positions agree with TRBD1. The germline V gene has CDR1 MNHEY and CDR2 SMNVEV (reference sequence). V shed 4 bases, J shed 0 bases, and the junction held 8 bases outside the gene matches. This CDR3 is built from 16 residues.

The V and J genes are TRBV6-2 or TRBV6-3 and TRBJ2-7; D is possibly TRBD1 (6 bases). In germline, CDR1 is MNHEY, CDR2 SVGEGT. The CDR3 has 15 amino acids. V lost 2 bases, J lost 3 bases, and 14 bases lay in between. For the CDR3, the DNA is TGTGCCAGCAGTTACCGCCCAGGGGAATACTACGAGCAGTACTTC. The encoded protein is CASSYRPGEYYEQYF.